The T cell receptor beta chain under discussion was sequenced for a study of metastatic and nonmetastatic thyroid tumors (dated by TCRdb to the early 2020s). The study in broad terms: Repertoires were compared across peripheral blood and tumor or nodule tissue samples from malignant and benign thyroid patients.

No treatment had been received by any patient before thyroid surgery. Using T-cell receptor beta sequencing, the researchers looked back retrospectively at clinical samples from patients, gathered between about 2011 and 2019. Study-wide findings and limitations: In both blood and tumor samples, malignant tumors were reported to have significantly higher TCR beta diversity than benign nodules.

Based on the germline V gene (reference sequence), the CDR1 and CDR2 sequences are SGHNT and YYREEE. The CDR3, from cysteine to phenylalanine, totals 16 residues. The DNA shown is the 48-base CDR3, in frame from base 1. The junction shows trimming of 3 bases on V and 5 bases on J, and the gene matches do not reach 11 bases of it. This clone was counted many times. It has no known antigen specificity. Per-nucleotide qualities are absent, and no much larger clonotype sits a single base away. The library was built by means of PCR. TCRdb shows the sequencer as Illumina HiSeq 4000. High-throughput sequencing was used to profile the TCR beta-chain CDR3 region of each patient. The original methods were these. Drawing on CDR3 differences between clinicopathological groups, the researchers built a classifier meant to tell apart patients with distant-metastatic papillary thyroid cancer. To measure repertoire diversity the researchers used the Shannon index, while the Morisita-Horn index served to gauge how similar the tumor and blood repertoires were. Using fastp trimming at Q25 and MiXCR clonotype assembly, TCRdb reanalyzed the public sequencing data and kept in-frame beta chains. The V and J calls follow TCRdb's processing rather than the paper's. This sample comprises approximately 69,000 clones, 13% to 15% of them detected only once. The ten top clones hold approximately 7% of the sample.

The clonotype originates from a male donor with papillary thyroid cancer or a benign thyroid nodule (not recorded which). Some clones in this sample may be carry-over from other donors' samples. The specimen sequenced was blood. The V and J genes are TRBV5-4 and TRBJ2-3, with 8 bases in between that match TRBD1. The CDR3 sequence is CASSYYSRGRGDTQYF. The bases read TGTGCCAGCAGCTACTACTCCAGGGGGCGCGGAGATACGCAGTATTTT.